What follows is one TCR beta chain and its context. What it binds is unknown. The junction and the germline gene differ at one end; a read error may be behind it. Germline V gene lookup returns CDR1 SGHAT and CDR2 FQDESV (reference sequence). The CDR3 runs 16 residues. The CDR3 regions of TCR beta were amplified from RNA transcripts. First-round RT-PCR with HTBI primers amplified the TCR CDR3 region. TCRdb passed the multiplex PCR reads through MiXCR, listing each CDR3 protein once. The table shows about 350,000 distinct CDR3 sequences, with about a fifth occurring only once. These data come from a study of T cells in Graves' hyperthyroidism and ophthalmopathy. Study results and caveats: Model output signaled ophthalmopathy a median approximately 6 months ahead of onset.

Absence of ophthalmopathy progression within 18 months defined stable Graves' hyperthyroidism. Used for diagnoses were clinical symptoms, serum thyroxine and TRAb, thyroid ultrasound and orbital computed tomography. Cells are PBMCs isolated from more than 8.5 ml of fresh blood. The chain combines TRBV11-1 with TRBJ1-5, with D possibly matching TRBD1 (5 bases). This sequence originates from a woman in her late teens or twenties with Graves' hyperthyroidism. Sequencing was carried out using blood. The CDR3 nucleotides are TGTGCCAGCGGCTTAGGACGGTGGGGGAAAGGACAGCCCCAGCATTTT. Translation: CASGLGRWGKGQPQHF.